The rows below give T cell receptor beta chains drawn from one sample of a study of blood T cell repertoires in COVID-19. Repertoires were generated with immunoSEQ multiplex PCR, while TCRdb's copy carries only in-frame clones and drops some. The table shows roughly 280,000 clones, with more than 75% occurring only once. The sample consisted of peripheral blood. The receptors here all came from a woman aged 60-75 years with COVID-19, enrolled during active disease. CDR3s include the opening cysteine and the closing phenylalanine or tryptophan. The D gene is left open where the match is weak. Only part of the rows carry a size: once, few, many, or a class if the clone is expanded.

len	d_gene	abundance	j_gene	v_gene	CDR3nt	CDR3aa
13	NA	NA	TRBJ1-2	TRBV20-1	TGCAGTGCTAGTCGACAGCCGCCCTATGGCTACACCTTC	CSASRQPPYGYTF
15	NA	NA	TRBJ2-7	TRBV7-2	TGTGCCAGCAGCCCAGCGCCTTCCGGGAGAAACGAGCAGTACTTC	CASSPAPSGRNEQYF
14	NA	NA	TRBJ1-1	TRBV30	TGTGCCTGGAGCGGTGACAGGTGGCACACTGAAGCTTTCTTT	CAWSGDRWHTEAFF
15	NA	NA	TRBJ2-7	TRBV6-5	TGTGCCAGCAGTTACGGATCAGGGGTAGCCTACGAGCAGTACTTC	CASSYGSGVAYEQYF
15	NA	few	TRBJ2-1	TRBV5-5	TGTGCCAGCAGCTTGGACAGGGACTCCTACAATGAGCAGTTCTTC	CASSLDRDSYNEQFF
15	TRBD1	NA	TRBJ2-2	TRBV19	TGTGCCAGTAGTATCAGGACAGGGAACACCGGGGAGCTGTTTTTT	CASSIRTGNTGELFF
16	NA	NA	TRBJ1-3	TRBV28	TGTGCCAGCAGTTTAGGAGGTACAGCCTCTGGAAACACCATATATTTT	CASSLGGTASGNTIYF
14	NA	NA	TRBJ1-2	TRBV27	TGTGCCAGCCGGCGGGCGGGGGTGAACTATGGCTACACCTTC	CASRRAGVNYGYTF
14	TRBD1	few	TRBJ1-5	TRBV3-1/TRBV3-2	TGTGCCAGCAGCCAAGGAGGGGGCGGTCAGCCCCAGCATTTT	CASSQGGGGQPQHF
16	NA	NA	TRBJ1-4	TRBV10-1	TGCGCCAGCAGTGAGTCGATCAGGGGACGTCGGGAAAAACTGTTTTTT	CASSESIRGRREKLFF
13	NA	NA	TRBJ2-2	TRBV7-2	TGTGCCAGCAGCCTTCAGGGGACCGGGGAGCTGTTTTTT	CASSLQGTGELFF
14	NA	NA	TRBJ2-3	TRBV7-3	TGTGCCAGCAGCCCTGACGCTAGAACAGATACGCAGTATTTT	CASSPDARTDTQYF
17	TRBD1	NA	TRBJ1-2	TRBV4-1	TGCGCCAGCAGCCAAGATTACGGGACAGGGGTTTTTGGTGGCTACACCTTC	CASSQDYGTGVFGGYTF
17	TRBD2	NA	TRBJ2-6	TRBV10-3	TGTGCCATCAGTGAGTCTAGCGGGAGTACTGGGGCCAACGTCCTGACTTTC	CAISESSGSTGANVLTF
15	NA	NA	TRBJ1-2	TRBV7-8	TGTGCCAGCAGCTTAGGGGCCCGGAAAAACTATGGCTACACCTTC	CASSLGARKNYGYTF
14	NA	NA	TRBJ2-3	TRBV3-1/TRBV3-2	TGTGCCAGCAGCCCGCGGACTAATACAGATACGCAGTATTTT	CASSPRTNTDTQYF
14	TRBD1	NA	TRBJ1-4	TRBV5-5	TGTGCCAGCAGTCAGGGACAGACGGGGGAAAAACTGTTTTTT	CASSQGQTGEKLFF
14	NA	NA	TRBJ2-7	TRBV6-5	TGTGCCAGCAGTTATTGGGGGGATAAATACGAGCAGTACTTC	CASSYWGDKYEQYF
20	TRBD2	NA	TRBJ2-2	TRBV14	TGTGCCAGCAGTCGTACAGTTAGCGGGAGGGCCGCTTTTTTCCCCGGGGAGCTGTTTTTT	CASSRTVSGRAAFFPGELFF
11	TRBD1	NA	TRBJ1-2	TRBV6-6	TGTGCCAGCAGTACAGGGGATGGCTACACCTTC	CASSTGDGYTF
16	NA	NA	TRBJ1-5	TRBV18	TGTGCCAGCTCACCGGCTGCCGGACAAGTCAATCAGCCCCAGCATTTT	CASSPAAGQVNQPQHF
13	NA	NA	TRBJ1-6	TRBV2	TGTGCCAGCAAAGCAGGGCTAGGGTCACCCCTCCACTTT	CASKAGLGSPLHF
17	NA	once	TRBJ2-3	TRBV6-1	TGTGCCAGCAGTGCGTCGGGAGTTAATTACGGCACAGATACGCAGTATTTT	CASSASGVNYGTDTQYF
16	TRBD2	NA	TRBJ2-5	TRBV4-3	TGCGCCAGCAGCTCCCGACTAGCGACCAACCAAGAGACCCAGTACTTC	CASSSRLATNQETQYF
16	NA	NA	TRBJ1-3	TRBV14	TGTGCCAGCAGCCAACGATTTGGGGTCTCGGGGGGCACCATATATTTT	CASSQRFGVSGGTIYF
15	TRBD2	NA	TRBJ2-7	TRBV7-2	TGTGCCAGCAGCAACCGCGGCGGGAGCTCCTACGAGCAGTACTTC	CASSNRGGSSYEQYF
15	TRBD2	NA	TRBJ2-7	TRBV6-6	TGTGCCAGCAGCGCGCGTCGGACTAGCTCCTACGAGCAGTACTTC	CASSARRTSSYEQYF
16	NA	NA	TRBJ1-1	TRBV4-3	TGCGCCAGCAGCCAGGGTCGTCGCAGGGAGGGCACTGAAGCTTTCTTT	CASSQGRRREGTEAFF
13	NA	NA	TRBJ2-1	TRBV18	TGTGCCAGCTCACCACCCTCTAGAAGTGAGCAGTTCTTC	CASSPPSRSEQFF
15	TRBD1	NA	TRBJ2-7	TRBV27	TGTGCCAGCAGTTCTCCGGGACAGGGAATCTACGAGCAGTACTTC	CASSSPGQGIYEQYF
14	TRBD1	NA	TRBJ2-7	TRBV7-8	TGTGCCAGCAGCCGGGGACAGAGCTCCTACGAGCAGTACTTC	CASSRGQSSYEQYF
12	TRBD1	NA	TRBJ2-3	TRBV3-1/TRBV3-2	TGTGCCAGCAGCCTAGGGACAGCTAATGGGTATTTT	CASSLGTANGYF
14	TRBD1	NA	TRBJ1-2	TRBV14	TGTGCCAGCAGCCATCAACAGGGGGGTAATGGCTACACCTTC	CASSHQQGGNGYTF
15	NA	NA	TRBJ2-3	TRBV19	TGTGCCAGTAGTAAAGAGCGGGTTAGCACAGATACGCAGTATTTT	CASSKERVSTDTQYF
14	TRBD1	once	TRBJ1-5	TRBV6-1	TGTGCCAGCAGCCTCCGACAGGGGCATCAGCCCCAGCATTTT	CASSLRQGHQPQHF
13	NA	NA	TRBJ2-5	TRBV3-1/TRBV3-2	TGTGCCAGCAGCCAAGATAGGGAGCGGGCCCAGTACTTC	CASSQDRERAQYF
11	NA	NA	TRBJ2-3	TRBV20-1	TGCAGTGCTAGCTTGAGCTATACGCAGTATTTT	CSASLSYTQYF
14	NA	NA	TRBJ1-2	TRBV29-1	TGCAGCGCCCAACCGACCAGGGATAACTATGGCTACACCTTC	CSAQPTRDNYGYTF
15	NA	NA	TRBJ2-5	TRBV7-8	TGTGCCAGCAGCTTAATGGGGGCGAATCAAGAGACCCAGTACTTC	CASSLMGANQETQYF
14	TRBD2	NA	TRBJ2-1	TRBV27	TGTGCCAGCAGTTTTGTAGCGGGGGGTAATGAGCAGTTCTTC	CASSFVAGGNEQFF
14	NA	once	TRBJ1-5	TRBV19	TGTGCCAGTAGGGAACAGGGTATCGATCAGCCCCAGCATTTT	CASREQGIDQPQHF
13	NA	NA	TRBJ2-5	TRBV18	TGTGCCAGCTCACCAGGGCTGTGGGAGACCCAGTACTTC	CASSPGLWETQYF
14	TRBD1	NA	TRBJ2-7	TRBV5-1	TGCGCCAGCAGCATGACAGGGGGGTTCTACGAGCAGTACTTC	CASSMTGGFYEQYF
16	NA	NA	TRBJ1-2	TRBV7-2	TGTGCCAGCAGCTTTGGGCCTGCCCCAGAGGGCTATGGCTACACCTTC	CASSFGPAPEGYGYTF
16	NA	NA	TRBJ2-5	TRBV7-2	TGTGCCAGCAGCTTAGGCAGCGCCGCTGGGTCGGAGACCCAGTACTTC	CASSLGSAAGSETQYF
18	NA	NA	TRBJ1-2	TRBV7-8	TGTGCCAGCAGCTTAGCGCAGGCAGGGGCAACGGTTAACTATGGCTACACCTTC	CASSLAQAGATVNYGYTF
18	TRBD1	NA	TRBJ1-5	TRBV6-1	TGTGCCAGCAGTGAAGCGCTTCAGACAGGGGTGAGCAATCAGCCCCAGCATTTT	CASSEALQTGVSNQPQHF
17	TRBD1	NA	TRBJ1-5	TRBV19	TGTGCCACTGCGGACAGGGCACTTGGTTATAGCAATCAGCCCCAGCATTTT	CATADRALGYSNQPQHF
19	TRBD2	NA	TRBJ2-1	TRBV28	TGTGCCAGCAGTTTACCTATGGGGGGACTAGCGGGAGTTACGTATGAGCAGTTCTTC	CASSLPMGGLAGVTYEQFF
11	NA	NA	TRBJ1-1	TRBV6-5	TGTGCCAGCAGTTACTCCGGGGAAGCTTTCTTT	CASSYSGEAFF
12	NA	NA	TRBJ1-1	TRBV19	TGTGCCAAACCCGACAGGAACACTGAAGCTTTCTTT	CAKPDRNTEAFF
16	NA	NA	TRBJ2-2	TRBV19	TGTGCCAGTAGTACCCTGGGGACTTCGAACACCGGGGAGCTGTTTTTT	CASSTLGTSNTGELFF
14	NA	NA	TRBJ1-1	TRBV7-9	TGTGCCAGCAGCATAGGCCCCCGGGGTACTGAAGCTTTCTTT	CASSIGPRGTEAFF
15	NA	NA	TRBJ1-1	TRBV7-2	TGTGCCAGCAGCTTAACTCGACAGAGTGTCACTGAAGCTTTCTTT	CASSLTRQSVTEAFF
13	NA	NA	TRBJ1-5	TRBV5-1	TGCGCCAGCAGCTTGGGCAGGGAACAGCCCCAGCATTTT	CASSLGREQPQHF
17	TRBD2	NA	TRBJ2-3	TRBV7-3	TGTGCCAGCAGCCAAGTAGCGGGAGGAAGCGGCACAGATACGCAGTATTTT	CASSQVAGGSGTDTQYF
13	NA	NA	TRBJ1-6	TRBV6-5	TGTGCCAGCAGTTACGGGGGGAGCTCACCCCTCCACTTT	CASSYGGSSPLHF
15	TRBD2	NA	TRBJ2-1	TRBV25-1	TGTGCCAGCAGTCGGGGGAGGGTCCTTCTCAATGAGCAGTTCTTC	CASSRGRVLLNEQFF
15	TRBD2	NA	TRBJ2-7	TRBV3-1/TRBV3-2	TGTGCCAGCAGTGCCTCCTCGGGACTAGGGGCCCAGCAGTACTTC	CASSASSGLGAQQYF
14	NA	NA	TRBJ2-7	TRBV28	TGTGCCAGCAGTTTGCCACAGGGACCGTACGAGCAGTACTTC	CASSLPQGPYEQYF